This TCR beta chain emerged from a study of blood T cell repertoires in COVID-19. Libraries were prepared by immunoSEQ multiplex PCR; TCRdb keeps only in-frame clonotypes and omits some of them. The sample lists approximately 130,000 clones; approximately 80% were seen once. The sequenced material came from peripheral blood. The sequence came from a woman between 55 and 75 years old with active or convalescent COVID-19.

CDR3: CASGGQRVNQPQHF. The CDR3 region has the DNA TGTGCCAGCGGGGGACAGAGGGTTAATCAGCCCCAGCATTTT. The gene calls are TRBV28 and TRBJ1-5, with 7 bases identical to TRBD1. The CDR3 runs 14 residues. Losses at the gene ends were 8 bases for V and 4 bases for J; bases not matched to a gene: 8. The germline gives CDR1 MDHEN, CDR2 SYDVKM.